The 15 T cell receptor beta chains below come from one sample, sequenced in a study of blood T cells in healthy people across ages. For the second PCR, which ran for about 7 to 11 cycles, a sample-barcoded 5' primer and a J-beta primer mix were used. TCRdb reprocessed the 5' RACE reads with MiXCR, giving one entry per CDR3 protein. The data hold over 1.5 million distinct CDR3 sequences, with less than 50% observed a single time. The sequenced material came from blood. All receptors derive from a woman between 35 and 50 years old in good health.

This clonotype turned up a few times. This chain links TRBV12-3 or TRBV12-4 with TRBJ2-3, with 9 bases aligning to TRBD1. This CDR3 spans 15 amino acids. The V and J ends lost 5 bases and 3 bases, in that order; junction bases with no gene match: 6. In DNA, the CDR3 is TGTGCCAGCAGTGACAGGGGGTTCGGAACAGATACGCAGTATTTT. Residues: CASSDRGFGTDTQYF.

This clonotype was seen a handful of times. V and J are TRBV10-3 and TRBJ2-7, with 8 bases that match TRBD2. J gave up 5 bases and V 4 bases, and 4 bases lay outside the gene matches. The CDR3 is 13 amino acids. Germline CDR1 reads ENHRY; CDR2 reads SYGVKD. The CDR3 DNA reads as TGTGCCATCAGTGCGGGGGGGTCGGACGAGCAGTACTTC. As protein: CAISAGGSDEQYF.

As regards this clonotype: The final CDR3 position lacks the conserved phenylalanine or tryptophan, pointing to a likely read error. V and J are TRBV3-1 and TRBJ1-4; 7 bases are a match to TRBD1. Germline loops: CDR1 LGHDT, CDR2 YNNKEL (reference sequence). There are 16 residues in the CDR3. V trimming: 1 base; J trimming: 0 bases; junction bases outside the gene matches: 2. This CDR3 is CASSQADRSTNEKLFI. CDR3 DNA sequence: TGTGCCAGCAGCCAAGCGGACAGGTCAACTAATGAAAAACTGTTTATT.

The chain couples TRBV4-2 to TRBJ2-4; 9 nucleotides match TRBD2. Germline values: CDR1 LGHNA, CDR2 YNFKEQ. The CDR3 spans 20 residues. The J segment lost 0 bases and the V segment lost 0 bases, leaving 12 bases of the junction unmatched. The CDR3, as DNA: TGTGCCAGCAGCCAAGAGGTGTCAGCGGGGGGCATGGGAGCCAAAAACATTCAGTACTTC. Its translation: CASSQEVSAGGMGAKNIQYF.

This clonotype was seen a handful of times. The chain links TRBV5-1 to TRBJ2-4; 10 bases fit TRBD2. The CDR3 spans 18 residues. Germline lookup yields CDR1 SGHRS and CDR2 YFSETQ. With V trimmed by 3 bases and J by 0 bases, 9 bases remained unmatched. For the CDR3, the DNA is TGCGCCAGCAGCTCGGCGAGCGGGGGGGGAAAAGCCAAAAACATTCAGTACTTC. The encoded protein is CASSSASGGGKAKNIQYF.

The chain carries TRBV6-2 or TRBV6-3 and TRBJ2-6; D remains ambiguous. Germline V gene sequence: CDR1 MNHEY, CDR2 SVGEGT. The ends were cut back, 5 bases at V and 0 bases at J, with 11 bases in the middle. The CDR3 contains 16 residues. As DNA, the CDR3 is TGTGCCAGCAGTAGGATAGCTCGCTCTGGGGCCAACGTCCTGACTTTC. Encoded protein: CASSRIARSGANVLTF.

This clonotype was picked up one time. The rearrangement uses TRBV4-1 and TRBJ2-7; D ambiguous. The CDR3 is 14 amino acids. CDR1 and CDR2 from the germline V gene are MGHRA and YSYEKL. V gave up 2 bases and J gave up 4 bases, with 12 bases separating them. CDR3 in DNA: TGCGCCAGCAGCCAACCTCTCCGGCTGTACGAGCAGTACTTC. Translating it yields CASSQPLRLYEQYF.

There are a few counts of this clonotype. The rearrangement links TRBV6-2 or TRBV6-3 to TRBJ2-1; a possible D gene is TRBD2 (5 bases). The CDR3 has 15 amino acids. Trimming took 7 bases from V and 9 from J, leaving 22 bases between them. The germline V gene encodes CDR1 MNHEY and CDR2 SVGEGT. CDR3 loop: CASINPVGSRGEQFF. CDR3 DNA sequence: TGTGCCAGCATCAACCCCGTTGGCTCCCGGGGTGAGCAGTTCTTC.

This clonotype occurred once. The genes are TRBV28 and TRBJ1-5; D is ambiguous. CDR1 and CDR2 (germline): MDHEN, SYDVKM. Trimming shortened V by 5 bases and J by 5 bases, and 4 bases separated the two germline ends. This CDR3 is 11 amino acids long. CDR3: CASSTDQPQHF. CDR3 in DNA: TGTGCCAGCAGTACCGATCAGCCCCAGCATTTT.

J is TRBJ1-4 and V is TRBV3-1, with a tentative D call TRBD1 (6 bases). V lost 2 bases, J lost 7 bases, and 14 bases lay in between. Germline CDR1 LGHDT, CDR2 YNNKEL (reference sequence). The CDR3 loop spans 15 amino acids. CDR3 bases: TGTGCCAGCAGCCAACCAACAGGGTTAGGTGAAAAACTGTTTTTT. This gives the protein CASSQPTGLGEKLFF. Drawing the rest from reference TRBV3-1 and TRBJ1-4, the complete variable domain is DTAVSQTPKYLVTQMGNDKSIKCEQNLGHDTMYWYKQDSKKFLKIMFSYNNKELIINETVPNRFSPKSPDKAHLNLHINSLELGDSAVYFCASSQPTGLGEKLFFGSGTQLSVL.

This clonotype was detected ten times or more. A junction end diverges from the germline sequence, so it may reflect a read error. The chain links TRBV27 to TRBJ2-3, with D unclear. CDR1 and CDR2 from the germline V gene are MNHEY and SMNVEV (reference sequence). The length of the CDR3 is 15 residues. The CDR3 region is CASSSGGTSTDTQYF. The CDR3 DNA reads TGCGCCAGCAGCTCCGGCGGAACCAGCACAGATACGCAGTATTTT.

This clonotype was counted at least ten times. This chain uses TRBV27 with TRBJ2-7; 9 nucleotides line up with TRBD1. This CDR3 comprises 14 residues. Germline-derived CDR1 and CDR2 are MNHEY and SMNVEV (reference sequence). V lost 6 bases to trimming and J lost 3 bases; unmatched junction nucleotides: 6. The CDR3 DNA follows: TGTGCCAGCAGCCTCCGGGACAGGGACTACGAGCAGTACTTC. Residues: CASSLRDRDYEQYF.

V is TRBV4-2 and J is TRBJ2-3, with 9 nucleotides matching TRBD2. J lost 1 base, V lost 4 bases, and 6 bases had no gene match. In germline, CDR1 is LGHNA, CDR2 YNFKEQ. This CDR3 spans 16 amino acids. CDR3 loop: CASSRSGGYGTDTQYF. The CDR3 bases are TGTGCCAGCAGCCGAAGCGGGGGGTACGGCACAGATACGCAGTATTTT.

The J gene is TRBJ2-7, the V gene TRBV6-6; D remains ambiguous. Trimming cost V 2 bases and J 6 bases, with 5 bases left between them. The CDR3 has 11 residues. The V gene's germline CDR1 is MNHNY and CDR2 SVGAGI (reference sequence). The CDR3 is CASSYTSEQYF. The CDR3 DNA follows: TGTGCCAGCAGTTACACAAGCGAGCAGTACTTC.

The rearrangement links TRBV6-2 or TRBV6-3 to TRBJ1-5; D is unclear. The CDR3 runs to 14 residues. Germline assignment: CDR1 MNHEY and CDR2 SVGEGT. Trimming stripped 4 bases from V and 10 bases from J, with 17 bases between. DNA for the CDR3: TGTGCCAGCAGTTCCTTAGACCCTCAACAACCCCAGCATTTT. Protein: CASSSLDPQQPQHF.